The subject of this entry is one T cell receptor beta chain. Its antigen is currently unknown. These data originate in a study of cytomegalovirus exposure and HLA in healthy donors. Notes on the study in general: Some public TCRs appeared in many individuals, while most sequences were rare. The study labeled 180 or so TCR beta chains cytomegalovirus-associated. Among the CMV-associated chains, three were confirmed in vitro as specific for CMV antigens.

Using immunoSEQ multiplex PCR, the repertoire was profiled, and TCRdb retains in-frame clones only, with some absent. Of about 150,000 clones listed, approximately 90% are singletons. The CDR3 runs 14 residues. Germline V gives CDR1 SGDLS, CDR2 YYNGEE. The ends were cut back, 0 bases at V and 4 bases at J, with 5 bases in the middle. This rearrangement joins TRBV9 to TRBJ1-6, with D hard to call. The sequenced sample consisted of PBMCs. The TCR sequence derives from a man aged 18 to 29 in good health and CMV-seronegative. In DNA form, the CDR3 reads TGTGCCAGCAGCGTAGGAGTTTATAATTCACCCCTCCACTTT. Its translation: CASSVGVYNSPLHF.